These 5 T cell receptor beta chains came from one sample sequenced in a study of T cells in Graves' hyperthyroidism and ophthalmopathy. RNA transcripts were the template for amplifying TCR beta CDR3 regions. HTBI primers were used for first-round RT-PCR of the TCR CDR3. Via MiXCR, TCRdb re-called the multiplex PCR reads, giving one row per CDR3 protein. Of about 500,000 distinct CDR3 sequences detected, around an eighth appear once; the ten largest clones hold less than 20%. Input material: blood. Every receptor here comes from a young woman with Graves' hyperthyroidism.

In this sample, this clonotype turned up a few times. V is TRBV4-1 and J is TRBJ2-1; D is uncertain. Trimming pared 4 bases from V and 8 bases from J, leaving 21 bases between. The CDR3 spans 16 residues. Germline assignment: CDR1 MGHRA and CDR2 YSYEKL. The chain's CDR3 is CASSPLEASGVDEQFF. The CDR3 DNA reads TGCGCCAGCAGCCCGCTAGAGGCCTCGGGCGTAGATGAGCAGTTCTTC.

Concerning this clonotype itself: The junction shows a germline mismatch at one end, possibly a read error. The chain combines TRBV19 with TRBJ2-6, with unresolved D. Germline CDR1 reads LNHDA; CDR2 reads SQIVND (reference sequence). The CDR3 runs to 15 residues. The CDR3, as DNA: TGTGCCAGTAGCCCACCCTTTGCTGGGGTCAACGTCCTGACTTTC. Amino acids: CASSPPFAGVNVLTF.

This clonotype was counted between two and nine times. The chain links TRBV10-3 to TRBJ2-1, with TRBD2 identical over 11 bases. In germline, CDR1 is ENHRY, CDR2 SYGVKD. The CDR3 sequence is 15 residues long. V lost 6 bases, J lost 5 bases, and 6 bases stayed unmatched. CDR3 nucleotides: TGTGCCATCAGGGATAGCGGGAGGGTACACAATGAGCAGTTCTTC. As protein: CAIRDSGRVHNEQFF.

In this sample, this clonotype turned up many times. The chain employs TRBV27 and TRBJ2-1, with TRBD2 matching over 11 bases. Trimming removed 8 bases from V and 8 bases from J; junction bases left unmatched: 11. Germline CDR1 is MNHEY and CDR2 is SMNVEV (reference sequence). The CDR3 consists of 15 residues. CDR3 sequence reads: CASSLTSGSYHEQFF. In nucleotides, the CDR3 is TGTGCCAGCTCTCTAACTAGCGGGAGTTACCATGAGCAGTTCTTC.

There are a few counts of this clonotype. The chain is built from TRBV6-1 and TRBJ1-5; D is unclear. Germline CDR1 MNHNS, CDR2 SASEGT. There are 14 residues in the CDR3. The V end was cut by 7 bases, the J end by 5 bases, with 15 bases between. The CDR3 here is CASIHKSRYQPQHF. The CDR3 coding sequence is TGTGCCAGCATCCACAAATCAAGATATCAGCCCCAGCATTTT.